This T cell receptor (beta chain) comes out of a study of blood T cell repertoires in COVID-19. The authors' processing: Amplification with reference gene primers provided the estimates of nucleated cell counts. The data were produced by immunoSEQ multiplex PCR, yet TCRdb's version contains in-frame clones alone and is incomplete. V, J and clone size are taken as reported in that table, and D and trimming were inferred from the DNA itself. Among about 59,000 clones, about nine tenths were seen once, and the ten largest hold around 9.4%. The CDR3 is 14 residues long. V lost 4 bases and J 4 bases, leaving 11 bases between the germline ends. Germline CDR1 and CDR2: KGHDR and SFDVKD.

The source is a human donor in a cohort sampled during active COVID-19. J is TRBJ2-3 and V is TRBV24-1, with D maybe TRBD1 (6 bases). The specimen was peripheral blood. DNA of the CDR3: TGTGCCACCAGTGAGACCGGGACATCAGATACGCAGTATTTT. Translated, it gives CATSETGTSDTQYF.